Listed here are 19 T cell receptor beta chains from one sample, sequenced in a study of cytomegalovirus exposure and HLA in healthy donors. The PCR ran on 60 Vbeta and 13 Jbeta primers. Profiled with immunoSEQ multiplex PCR; TCRdb holds only in-frame clones, not every one. In the table there are 100,000 to 150,000 clones, about 74% of which are singletons. Input material: PBMCs. These receptors originate from a woman between 50 and 59 years old in good health and CMV-seropositive.

The V and J genes are TRBV4-3 and TRBJ2-1; a possible D gene is TRBD2 (7 bases). V gave up 4 bases and J gave up 8 bases, with 15 bases separating them. This CDR3 has 14 residues. Germline-derived CDR1 and CDR2 are LGHNA and YSLEER. CDR3 DNA sequence: TGCGCCAGCAGCCGAGGGGGGGCCCTCCATGAGCAGTTCTTC. As protein: CASSRGGALHEQFF.

This clone was recorded a few times. The chain joins TRBV9 to TRBJ1-5; no reliable D call. Germline-derived CDR1 and CDR2 are SGDLS and YYNGEE. The length of the CDR3 is 13 residues. Between the trimmed V and J ends, which lost 2 bases and 6 bases, there was a span of 9 bases. CDR3: CASSVSGSQPQHF. DNA of the CDR3: TGTGCCAGCAGCGTCTCGGGGAGTCAGCCCCAGCATTTT.

This chain connects TRBV4-1 to TRBJ2-5; possible D gene TRBD1, 6 bases. The DNA end lines up better with TRBJ2-7; the J call may be wrong. The CDR3 loop spans 17 amino acids. The germline CDR1 and CDR2 sequences are MGHRA and YSYEKL. The CDR3 nucleotides read TGCGCCAGCAGCCAAGGCCGTCTAGGACAGCGAACCTACGAGCAGTACTTC. Its protein is CASSQGRLGQRTYEQYF.

This chain connects TRBV9 to TRBJ2-2; TRBD1 is a possible D gene (5 bases). CDR3 size: 16 residues. V was trimmed by 0 bases and J by 6 bases, leaving 15 bases between them. CDR1 and CDR2 from the germline V gene are SGDLS and YYNGEE. In nucleotides, the CDR3 is TGTGCCAGCAGCGTAGACCAGGGTTTTAGGGCCGGGGAGCTGTTTTTT. Its translation is CASSVDQGFRAGELFF.

The V and J genes are TRBV6-1 and TRBJ2-3, with D unresolved. The V and J ends lost 5 bases and 0 bases respectively, with 9 bases between them. From germline, CDR1 is MNHNS and CDR2 SASEGT. The CDR3 sequence is 14 residues long. Here the CDR3 reads CASSRLASTDTQYF. For the CDR3, the DNA is TGTGCCAGCAGTAGACTCGCTAGCACAGATACGCAGTATTTT.

This clone came up once. This sequence joins TRBV19 and TRBJ1-3; D gene uncertain. V lost 11 bases, J lost 0 bases, and 14 bases lay in between. The germline CDR1 and CDR2 sequences are LNHDA and SQIVND (reference sequence). This CDR3 contains 14 residues. The CDR3 loop is CAPLAGISGNTIYF. The CDR3 nucleotides read TGTGCCCCTCTGGCGGGGATCTCTGGAAACACCATATATTTT.

V usage is TRBV9 and J usage is TRBJ2-7; 10 bases align to TRBD1. CDR3 length: 13 residues. Losses at the gene ends were 8 bases for V and 5 bases for J; bases not matched to a gene: 7. CDR1 is SGDLS and CDR2 is YYNGEE in the germline V gene. CDR3 protein: CARRGQGTHEQYF. The CDR3 nucleotides read TGTGCCAGGAGGGGACAGGGGACGCACGAGCAGTACTTC.

The rearrangement uses TRBV7-2 and TRBJ1-2; D is ambiguous. Per the germline V gene, CDR1 is SGHTA and CDR2 is FQGNSA. Trimming left V 1 base short and J 3 bases short, with 6 bases between. This CDR3 is 13 amino acids long. In nucleotides, the CDR3 is TGTGCCAGCAGCTTAGAACAGCACTATGGCTACACCTTC. It is translated as CASSLEQHYGYTF.

This clone has just a few counts. The chain is built from TRBV7-2 and TRBJ1-5; 9 nucleotides match TRBD1. After removal of 5 bases from V and 3 bases from J, the junction contained 2 bases not matched to a gene. The CDR3 has 14 amino acids. Germline CDR1 reads SGHTA; CDR2 reads FQGNSA. The DNA for the CDR3 is TGTGCCAGCAGCCGGGACAGGGTCAATCAGCCCCAGCATTTT. Amino acids: CASSRDRVNQPQHF. Combining the CDR3 with reference TRBV7-2 and TRBJ1-5 gives the whole variable domain GAGVSQSPSNKVTEKGKDVELRCDPISGHTALYWYRQSLGQGLEFLIYFQGNSAPDKSGLPSDRFSAERTGGSVSTLTIQRTQQEDSAVYLCASSRDRVNQPQHFGDGTRLSIL.

The chain carries TRBV11-3 and TRBJ2-2; the match to TRBD2 covers 9 bases. Germline CDR1 SGHNT, CDR2 YENEEA. The CDR3 consists of 15 residues. V was clipped by 5 bases and J by 4 bases; unmatched bases: 5. CDR3 bases: TGTGCCAGCAGCGCTAGCGGGGTCTCCACCGGGGAGCTGTTTTTT. Translated, it gives CASSASGVSTGELFF.

J is TRBJ1-2 and V is TRBV11-3; 8 nucleotides line up with TRBD1. Germline trimming cut 2 bases from V and 6 bases from J; bases unmatched to any gene: 11. CDR1 and CDR2 from the germline V gene are SGHNT and YENEEA. CDR3 length: 16 residues. CDR3 sequence reads: CASSLYLGQGSNGYTF. CDR3 coding DNA: TGTGCCAGCAGCTTATACCTAGGACAGGGCTCAAATGGCTACACCTTC.

This chain links TRBV7-2 with TRBJ2-1; 12 bases match TRBD2. This CDR3 is 16 amino acids long. From germline, CDR1 is SGHTA and CDR2 FQGNSA. V lost 5 bases and J lost 10; bases outside the gene matches: 12. The CDR3 bases are TGTGCCAGCAGCCCAGTCAGACTAGCGGGGGCTGGGGAGCAGTTCTTC. Its protein is CASSPVRLAGAGEQFF.

This clone was detected a few times. The gene calls are TRBV11-3 and TRBJ2-7, with a possible D match to TRBD2 (7 bases). Trimming removed 0 bases from V and 5 bases from J, with 14 bases in between. CDR1 is SGHNT and CDR2 is YENEEA in the germline V gene. The length of the CDR3 is 15 residues. As DNA, the CDR3 is TGTGCCAGCAGCTTAGACAGTGGGGGGGCCCACGAGCAGTACTTC. It yields the protein CASSLDSGGAHEQYF.

The chain employs TRBV7-2 and TRBJ1-5, with a weak D call TRBD1 (6 bases). The germline V gene encodes CDR1 SGHTA and CDR2 FQGNSA. V lost 8 bases to trimming and J lost 3 bases, with 11 bases between them. The CDR3 contains 13 residues. CDR3 in amino acids: CASAGQINQPQHF. CDR3 bases: TGTGCCAGCGCAGGACAGATCAATCAGCCCCAGCATTTT.

V gene TRBV6-4 combines with J gene TRBJ1-6, with D tentatively TRBD1 (6 bases). V lost 6 bases and J 6 bases, leaving 18 bases between the germline ends. Per the germline V gene, CDR1 is MRHNA and CDR2 is SNTAGT. The CDR3 is 16 residues long. The DNA for the CDR3 is TGTGCCAGCAGGACAGGAGAACAGAGCGGTAATTCACCCCTCCACTTT. Its protein is CASRTGEQSGNSPLHF.

The chain is built from TRBV19 and TRBJ2-5, with a possible D match to TRBD1 (6 bases). V was cut by 3 bases and J by 4 bases, with 12 bases left in between. This CDR3 is 14 amino acids long. Germline V gene lookup returns CDR1 LNHDA and CDR2 SQIVND (reference sequence). For the CDR3, the DNA is TGTGCCAGTAGTATCGGGCCACAGGGAGAGACCCAGTACTTC. Protein sequence: CASSIGPQGETQYF.

This clone showed up just a few times. The V gene is TRBV6-5, the J gene TRBJ2-2, with D perhaps matching TRBD1 (5 bases). The CDR3 consists of 14 residues. Trimming took 6 bases from V and 3 from J, leaving 11 bases between them. Germline V gives CDR1 MNHEY, CDR2 SVGAGI. The CDR3 coding sequence is TGTGCCAGCAGAGACGCAGGGTACACCGGGGAGCTGTTTTTT. It codes for CASRDAGYTGELFF.

In this sample, this clone turned up a few times. The rearrangement joins TRBV5-1 to TRBJ1-2; 7 nucleotides match TRBD1. The trim removed 4 bases at V and 4 bases at J, leaving 7 bases unmatched. CDR1 and CDR2 from the germline V gene are SGHRS and YFSETQ. This CDR3 contains 14 residues. Here the CDR3 DNA reads TGCGCCAGCAGCACCGAGGGGACAGTCTATGGCTACACCTTC. It yields the protein CASSTEGTVYGYTF.

The chain couples TRBV7-8 to TRBJ1-2, with 9 bases aligning to TRBD1. The trim removed 4 bases at V and 8 bases at J, leaving 11 bases unmatched. CDR3 length: 15 residues. Germline V lookup: CDR1 SGHVS, CDR2 FQNEAQ. CDR3 DNA sequence: TGTGCCAGCAGCTCTGCCCGGGACAGGGTGAGGGGCTACACCTTC. This gives the protein CASSSARDRVRGYTF.